The clone carrying this TCR beta chain was recorded a few times. This entry comes from a study of cytomegalovirus exposure and HLA in healthy donors. This CDR3 spans 17 amino acids. V was shortened by 1 base and J by 0 bases, with 10 bases between the two germline ends. Germline CDR1 is LGHNA and CDR2 is YSLEER. Primers for the PCR totalled 60 Vbeta and 13 Jbeta. Data came from immunoSEQ multiplex PCR; TCRdb stores just in-frame clones and leaves some out. The sample holds some 150,000 clones, roughly 87% seen once. The chain uses TRBV4-3 and TRBJ2-6, with D perhaps matching TRBD1 (6 bases). The source material was PBMCs. This clonotype originated in a woman in her 30s in good health and CMV-seronegative. CDR3 region: CASSQVGTLSGANVLTF. CDR3 coding DNA: TGCGCCAGCAGCCAAGTCGGGACACTCTCTGGGGCCAACGTCCTGACTTTC.